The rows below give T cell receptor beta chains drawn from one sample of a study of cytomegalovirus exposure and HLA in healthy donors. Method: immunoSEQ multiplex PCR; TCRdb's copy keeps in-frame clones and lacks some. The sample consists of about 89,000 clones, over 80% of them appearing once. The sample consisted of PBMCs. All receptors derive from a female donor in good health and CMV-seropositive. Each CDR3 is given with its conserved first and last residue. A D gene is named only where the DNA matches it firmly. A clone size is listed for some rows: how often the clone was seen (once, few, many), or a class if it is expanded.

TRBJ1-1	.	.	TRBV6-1	TGTGCCAGCAGTGAAATCGGGTTCACGAACACTGAAGCTTTCTTT	CASSEIGFTNTEAFF
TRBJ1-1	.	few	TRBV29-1	TGCAGCGCCCGAGCAGGGAACACTGAAGCTTTCTTT	CSARAGNTEAFF
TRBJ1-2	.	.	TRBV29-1	TGCAGCGAATTACCCCGACACGGAAGAAACTATGGCTACACCTTC	CSELPRHGRNYGYTF
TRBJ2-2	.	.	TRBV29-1	TGCAGCGTTGTGTTGTCCCGCACCGGGGAGCTGTTTTTT	CSVVLSRTGELFF
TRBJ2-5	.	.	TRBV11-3	TGTGCCAGCAGCTTAAAGGGGGGGCAAGAGACCCAGTACTTC	CASSLKGGQETQYF
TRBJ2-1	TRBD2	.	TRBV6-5	TGTGCCAGCAGTTACCGGACTAGCGGGCTTAACAATGAGCAGTTCTTC	CASSYRTSGLNNEQFF
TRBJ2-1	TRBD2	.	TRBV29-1	TGCAGCGTTGGCGTAGCGGGAGGAAACAATGAGCAGTTCTTC	CSVGVAGGNNEQFF
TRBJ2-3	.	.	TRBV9	TGTGCCAGCAGCCGCGATTCCCCCGCAATACGCACAGATACGCAGTATTTT	CASSRDSPAIRTDTQYF
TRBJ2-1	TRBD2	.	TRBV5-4	TGTGCCAGCAGCCCCGGGGGGGGATACAATGAGCAGTTCTTC	CASSPGGGYNEQFF
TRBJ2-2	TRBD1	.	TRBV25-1	TGTGCCAGCAGTGACTTATCCGGGACAGGGGTCACCGGGGAGCTGTTTTTT	CASSDLSGTGVTGELFF
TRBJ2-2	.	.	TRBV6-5	TGTGCCAGCAGCCCGAATGAGGCCCCCAGGGAGCTGTTTTTT	CASSPNEAPRELFF
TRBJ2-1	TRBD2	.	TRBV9	TGTGCCAGCAGCGTTTCGGGACTAGACCCCAATGAGCAGTTCTTC	CASSVSGLDPNEQFF
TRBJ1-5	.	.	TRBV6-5	TGTGCCAGCAGTGACAGAACCAATCAGCCCCAGCATTTT	CASSDRTNQPQHF
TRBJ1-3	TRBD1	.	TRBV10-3	TGTGCCATCAGCAAGACAGGGACTGGAAACACCATATATTTT	CAISKTGTGNTIYF
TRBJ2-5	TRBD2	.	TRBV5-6	TGTGCCAGTGCTCCCCTAGCGGGAGGTGGGGAGACCCAGTACTTC	CASAPLAGGGETQYF
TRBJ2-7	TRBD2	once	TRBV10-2	TGCGCCAGCAGTGCCGCGGGACTAGCGCAGGAGCAGTACTTC	CASSAAGLAQEQYF
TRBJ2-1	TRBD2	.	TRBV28	TGTGCCAGCAGGGGGGGAACGGGACTAGCGGGAGGAGAGGGAAATGAGCAGTTCTTC	CASRGGTGLAGGEGNEQFF
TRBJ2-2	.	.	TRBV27	TGTGCCAGCAGTTTATCGAGGGCTACCGGGGAGCTGTTTTTT	CASSLSRATGELFF
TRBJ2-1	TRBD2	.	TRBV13	TGTGCCAGCAGCTTAATCGGGCTAGCGGGGTCCAATGAGCAGTTCTTC	CASSLIGLAGSNEQFF
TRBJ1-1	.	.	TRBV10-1	TGCGCCAGCAGTGGACTGTCTAACACTGAAGCTTTCTTT	CASSGLSNTEAFF
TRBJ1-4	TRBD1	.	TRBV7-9	TGTGCCAGCAGCCTCCGGACAGGAAATAATGAAAAACTGTTTTTT	CASSLRTGNNEKLFF
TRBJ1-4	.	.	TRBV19	TGTGCCAGTAGTAGGGCCGCCGTCAGGGGTAATGAAAAACTGTTTTTT	CASSRAAVRGNEKLFF
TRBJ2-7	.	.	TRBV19	TGTGCCAGTAGTATCGGGGGGCGGCGGGAGCAGTACTTC	CASSIGGRREQYF
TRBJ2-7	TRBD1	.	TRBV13	TGTGCCAGCAGCTTCCGTGCGGGACAGGGGATTTCCGAGCAGTACTTC	CASSFRAGQGISEQYF
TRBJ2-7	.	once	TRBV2	TGTGCCAGCAGTGAAATAACCGGGAGAGACTACGAGCAGTACTTC	CASSEITGRDYEQYF
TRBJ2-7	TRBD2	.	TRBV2	TGTGCCAGCAGTGAGGGGACTAGCGGCGCCTACGAGCAGTACTTC	CASSEGTSGAYEQYF
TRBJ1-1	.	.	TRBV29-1	TGCAGCGTTGTCCTACAGCTCCAAAAGAGAGCTTTCTTT	CSVVLQLQKRAFF
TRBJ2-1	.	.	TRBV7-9	TGTGCCAGCAGCGGCCTCCCTGGCAATGAGCAGTTCTTC	CASSGLPGNEQFF
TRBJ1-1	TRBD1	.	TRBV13	TGTGCCAGCAGCTCGCTTAGGGGGCGGAACACTGAAGCTTTCTTT	CASSSLRGRNTEAFF
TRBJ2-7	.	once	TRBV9	TGTGGTCCGGGATGGTGGGCCAGAGGGCAATCCGAGCAGTACTTC	CGPGWWARGQSEQYF
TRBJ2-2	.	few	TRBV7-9	TGTTCCAGCAGCTTAAACGGGGGGAACACCGGGGAGCTGTTTTTT	CSSSLNGGNTGELFF
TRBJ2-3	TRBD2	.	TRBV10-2	TGCGCCAGCAGTTCCCTAAGCGGGGTAGGGGATACGCAGTATTTT	CASSSLSGVGDTQYF
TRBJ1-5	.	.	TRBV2	TGTGCCAGCAGTTTTAGTGTGTTCAATCAGCCCCAGCATTTT	CASSFSVFNQPQHF
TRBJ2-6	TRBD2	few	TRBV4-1	TGCGCCAGCAGCCGCGGGGGACTGGTCTCTGGGGCCAACGTCCTGACTTTC	CASSRGGLVSGANVLTF
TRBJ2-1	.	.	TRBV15	TGTGCCACCAGCAGGACTAGCTCCTACAATGAGCAGTTCTTC	CATSRTSSYNEQFF
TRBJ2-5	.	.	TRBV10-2	TGCGCCAGCAGTGAGTCTTTTCGCGGGGGCGAGACCCAGTACTTC	CASSESFRGGETQYF
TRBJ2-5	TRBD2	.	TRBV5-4	TGTGCCAGCAGCTTGGCAGGGACTAGCGGGGGTTACACCCAGTACTTC	CASSLAGTSGGYTQYF
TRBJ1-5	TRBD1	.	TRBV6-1	TGTGCCAGCAGTAACAGGGGGGGACAGCCCCAGCATTTT	CASSNRGGQPQHF
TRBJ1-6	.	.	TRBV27	TGTGCCAGCAGAACACAGGGTGGCAGGGTTGTTTCACCCCTCCACTTT	CASRTQGGRVVSPLHF
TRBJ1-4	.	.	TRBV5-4	TGTGCCAGCAGCTTTGACTTCGATCATGAAAAACTGTTTTTT	CASSFDFDHEKLFF
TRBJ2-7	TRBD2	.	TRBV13	TGTGCCAGCAGCCTTATCCCTAGACTAGCAGACATCTACGAGCAGTACTTC	CASSLIPRLADIYEQYF
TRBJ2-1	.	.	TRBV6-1	TGTGCCAGCGGCTCGCTAGTCTATGAGCAGTTCTTC	CASGSLVYEQFF
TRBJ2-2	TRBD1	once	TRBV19	TGTGCCAGTACCCCCGGGACAGGAGGGCCGGACACCGGGGAGCTGTTTTTT	CASTPGTGGPDTGELFF
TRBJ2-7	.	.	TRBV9	TGTGCCAGCAGCGTAGGCCTAGAAGTAGGCGAGCAGTACTTC	CASSVGLEVGEQYF
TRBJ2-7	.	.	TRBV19	TGTGCCAGTAGTATCGGACTGGCAGGGGCCGACACCTACGAGCAGTACTTC	CASSIGLAGADTYEQYF
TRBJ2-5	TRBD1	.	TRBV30	TGTGCCTGCAGGGGGCGGGAGACCCAGTACTTC	CACRGRETQYF
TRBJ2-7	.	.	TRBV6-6	TGTGCCAGCAGTTATGCTAGCGTCAGTTTGGACGAGCAGTACTTC	CASSYASVSLDEQYF
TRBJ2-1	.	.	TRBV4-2	TGTGCCAGCAGCCAAGATGGAGGGTCTTCCTACAATGAGCAGTTCTTC	CASSQDGGSSYNEQFF
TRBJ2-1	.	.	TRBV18	TGTGCCAGCTCATCTGGACTCTTCAATGAGCAGTTCTTC	CASSSGLFNEQFF
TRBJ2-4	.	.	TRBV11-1	TGTGCCAGCAGCGCTAGGGGTCCGCAGGTAGCCAAAAACATTCAGTACTTC	CASSARGPQVAKNIQYF
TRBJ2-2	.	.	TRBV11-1	TGTGCCAGCAGCTTAGGATCGGGGAACACCGGGGAGCTGTTTTTT	CASSLGSGNTGELFF